This TCR beta chain was captured in a study of CD8 T cells in Susac syndrome. Germline CDR1 reads DFQATT; CDR2 reads SNEGSKA (reference sequence). Between the trimmed V and J ends, which lost 0 bases and 4 bases, there was a span of 15 bases. The CDR3 length is 15 residues. Random hexamers served to reverse transcribe roughly 0.45 to 1 ug RNA. The amplification used immunoSEQ multiplex PCR on TCR beta CDR3; it spanned 54 Vbeta and 13 Jbeta. One entry per CDR3 protein results from TCRdb running MiXCR on the immunoSEQ multiplex PCR reads. This sample has 150,000 to 200,000 distinct CDR3 sequences; approximately 93% occur once, and the top ten carry 0.09% to 0.095%. Sequencing targeted TCR beta in blood CD8+ and CD4+ T cells. The multiple sclerosis control group consisted of treatment-naive patients whose relapsing-remitting disease, which was either stable or active, fulfilled revised McDonald criteria.

The material sequenced was CD4+ T cells from PBMCs. The clonotype originates from a human donor with multiple sclerosis. The chain couples TRBV20-1 to TRBJ2-5; maybe TRBD1 (6 bases). CDR3 amino acids: CSARDPSYRVETQYF. For the CDR3, the DNA is TGCAGTGCTAGAGATCCAAGTTACAGGGTAGAGACCCAGTACTTC.